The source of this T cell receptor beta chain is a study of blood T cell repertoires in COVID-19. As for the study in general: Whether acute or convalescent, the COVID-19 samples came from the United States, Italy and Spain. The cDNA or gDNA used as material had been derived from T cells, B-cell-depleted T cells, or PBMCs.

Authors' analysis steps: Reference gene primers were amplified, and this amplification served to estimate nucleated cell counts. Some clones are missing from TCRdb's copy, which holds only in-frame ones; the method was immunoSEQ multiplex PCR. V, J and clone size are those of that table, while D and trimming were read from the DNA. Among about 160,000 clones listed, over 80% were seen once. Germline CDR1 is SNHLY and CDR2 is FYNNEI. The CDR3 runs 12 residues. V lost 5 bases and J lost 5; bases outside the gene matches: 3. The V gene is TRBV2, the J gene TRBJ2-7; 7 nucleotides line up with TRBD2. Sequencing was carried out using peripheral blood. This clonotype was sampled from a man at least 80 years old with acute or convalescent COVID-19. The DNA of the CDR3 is TGTGCCAGCAGTTTTCGGGGGGACGAGCAGTACTTC. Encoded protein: CASSFRGDEQYF.